The T cell receptor (beta chain) described here comes from a study of CXCR3-negative and CXCR3-positive naive CD8 T cells. Study results and caveats: For memory CD8+ cells diversity was much lower, but both naive subsets had comparably high diversity. CXCR3-negative and CXCR3-positive naive cells shared comparable TRBV-TRBJ usage, but memory cells did not.

This CDR3 has 11 amino acids. Germline-derived CDR1 and CDR2 are SQVTM and ANQGSEA. CD45RO-CCR7+CD27+CD95- marked naive CD8+ T cells. cDNA libraries for TRB were generated by 5' RACE incorporating UMI labels. After re-calling the 5' RACE reads, TCRdb lists one entry per CDR3 protein, DNA absent. The table counts 6,000 to 8,000 distinct CDR3 sequences; around 1% lies in the top ten. Points on this clonotype: No antigen is known for it.

The chain recombines TRBV29-1 with TRBJ2-5. The sequencing sample was made of naive CXCR3- CD8+ T cells from blood. The sample's subset: CD45RO-CCR7+CD27+CD95- naive CD8+ T cells lacking CXCR3 (TNR3-). The sequence derives from a human donor in good health. Some clones in this sample may be carry-over from other donors' samples. This CDR3 is CSVVGGETQYF.